A single sample is the source of the 9 T cell receptor beta chains below, sequenced in a study of cytomegalovirus exposure and HLA in healthy donors. PCR was performed using 60 Vbeta and 13 Jbeta primers. TCRdb's copy holds only in-frame clones and misses some; the assay was immunoSEQ multiplex PCR. The sample consists of nearly 110,000 clones, about three quarters of them appearing once. The sample consisted of PBMCs. Source of these receptors: a woman between 50 and 59 years old in good health and CMV-seropositive.

The chain is built from TRBV6-5 and TRBJ1-2; 7 nucleotides agree with TRBD1. Germline V gene lookup returns CDR1 MNHEY and CDR2 SVGAGI. V shed 7 bases and J 1 base; nucleotides not matched to a gene: 9. This CDR3 region has 15 residues. The CDR3 region is CASIIPGQSNYGYTF. CDR3 sequence (DNA): TGTGCCAGCATAATCCCGGGACAGAGTAACTATGGCTACACCTTC.

Ten or more counts support this clone. This chain links TRBV19 with TRBJ1-1; no definite D call. CDR3 length: 15 residues. Per germline, CDR1 LNHDA and CDR2 SQIVND (reference sequence). The V and J ends lost 1 base and 1 base respectively, with 10 bases between them. The CDR3 region is CASSIGRVGNTEAFF. The CDR3, as DNA: TGTGCCAGTAGTATAGGGAGGGTGGGGAACACTGAAGCTTTCTTT.

The chain is built from TRBV7-2 and TRBJ1-1; TRBD1 matches 7 bases. The V gene end was trimmed by 1 base and the J gene end by 1 base; junction bases not matched to a gene: 3. The length of the CDR3 is 15 residues. Germline CDR1 reads SGHTA; CDR2 reads FQGNSA. The CDR3 is CASSLVGTENTEAFF. Here the CDR3 DNA reads TGTGCCAGCAGCTTAGTGGGGACAGAGAACACTGAAGCTTTCTTT.

This chain uses TRBV28 with TRBJ1-1; a possible D gene is TRBD1 (6 bases). This CDR3 spans 12 amino acids. In germline, CDR1 is MDHEN, CDR2 SYDVKM. V was clipped by 9 bases and J by 6 bases, with 14 bases between them. CDR3 sequence: CASGGRWAEAFF. The CDR3 DNA reads as TGTGCCAGTGGGGGCAGATGGGCTGAAGCTTTCTTT.

The rearrangement links TRBV7-2 to TRBJ2-3, with TRBD2 matching 13 bases. V was clipped by 5 bases and J by 4 bases; unmatched bases: 6. Germline loops: CDR1 SGHTA, CDR2 FQGNSA. This CDR3 contains 16 residues. CDR3 sequence reads: CASSLTSGGYSDTQYF. In nucleotides, the CDR3 is TGTGCCAGCAGCCTGACTAGCGGGGGGTATTCAGATACGCAGTATTTT. Combining the CDR3 with reference TRBV7-2 and TRBJ2-3 gives the whole variable domain GAGVSQSPSNKVTEKGKDVELRCDPISGHTALYWYRQSLGQGLEFLIYFQGNSAPDKSGLPSDRFSAERTGGSVSTLTIQRTQQEDSAVYLCASSLTSGGYSDTQYFGPGTRLTVL.

There are a few counts of this clone. The chain joins TRBV4-3 to TRBJ1-1; 7 bases fit TRBD1. The CDR3 covers 13 residues. V was pared by 8 bases and J by 4 bases, with 7 bases of the junction left unmatched. Germline-derived CDR1 and CDR2 are LGHNA and YSLEER. CDR3 nucleotides: TGCGCCAGCGGCAGGGGGGCTTCCACTGAAGCTTTCTTT. It is translated as CASGRGASTEAFF.

A word on this clone: An end of the junction differs from the germline gene, which may be a read error. The chain recombines TRBV20-1 with TRBJ2-7, with TRBD2 matching 13 bases. The CDR3 has 11 residues. Germline assignment: CDR1 DFQATT and CDR2 SNEGSKA (reference sequence). The chain's CDR3 is CSARGTSGASF. The CDR3 nucleotides are TGCAGTGCTAGGGGGACTAGCGGGGCCTCCTTC.

V is TRBV5-1 and J is TRBJ1-5; D perhaps matches TRBD1 (6 bases). V lost 5 bases to trimming and J lost 4 bases, with 10 bases between them. The germline V gene encodes CDR1 SGHRS and CDR2 YFSETQ. This CDR3 comprises 13 residues. CDR3 coding DNA: TGCGCCAGCAGTCCTACAGGGAATCAGCCCCAGCATTTT. Translation gives CASSPTGNQPQHF.

The rearrangement uses TRBV6-1 and TRBJ1-4, with D maybe TRBD1 (6 bases). Germline CDR1 MNHNS, CDR2 SASEGT. The CDR3 is 14 residues long. The V end lost 6 bases, the J end lost 5 bases, and 13 bases lay between the germline ends. The DNA of the CDR3 is TGTGCCAGCAGCCTAACAGGGCTAAATGAAAAACTGTTTTTT. Residues: CASSLTGLNEKLFF.